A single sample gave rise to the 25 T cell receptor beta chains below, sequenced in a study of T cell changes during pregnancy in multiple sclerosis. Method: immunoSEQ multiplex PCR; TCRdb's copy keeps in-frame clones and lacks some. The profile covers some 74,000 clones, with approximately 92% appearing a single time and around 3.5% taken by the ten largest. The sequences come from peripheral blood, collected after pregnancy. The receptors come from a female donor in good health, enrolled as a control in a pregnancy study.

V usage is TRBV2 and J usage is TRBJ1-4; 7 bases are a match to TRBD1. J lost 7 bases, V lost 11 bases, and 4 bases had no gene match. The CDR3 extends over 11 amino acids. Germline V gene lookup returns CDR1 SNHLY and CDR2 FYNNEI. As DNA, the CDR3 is TGTGCCTCACAGGGGTTTGAAAAACTGTTTTTT. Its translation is CASQGFEKLFF. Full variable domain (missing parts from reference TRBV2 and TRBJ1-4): EPEVTQTPSHQVTQMGQEVILRCVPISNHLYFYWYRQILGQKVEFLVSFYNNEISEKSEIFDDQFSVERPDGSNFTLKIRSTKLEDSAMYFCASQGFEKLFFGSGTQLSVL.

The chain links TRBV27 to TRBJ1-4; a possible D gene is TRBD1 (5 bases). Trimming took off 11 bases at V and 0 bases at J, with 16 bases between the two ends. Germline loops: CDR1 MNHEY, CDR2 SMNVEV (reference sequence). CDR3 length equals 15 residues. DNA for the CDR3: TGTGCCTCAAGGGCGGGGACCACAACTAATGAAAAACTGTTTTTT. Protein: CASRAGTTTNEKLFF. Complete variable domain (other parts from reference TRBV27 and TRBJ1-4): EAQVTQNPRYLITVTGKKLTVTCSQNMNHEYMSWYRQDPGLGLRQIYYSMNVEVTDKGDVPEGYKVSRKEKRNFPLILESPSPNQTSLYFCASRAGTTTNEKLFFGSGTQLSVL.

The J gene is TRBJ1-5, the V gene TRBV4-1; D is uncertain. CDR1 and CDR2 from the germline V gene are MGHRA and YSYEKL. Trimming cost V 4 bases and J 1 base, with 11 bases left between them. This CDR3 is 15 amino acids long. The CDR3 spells CASSPFEGSNQPQHF. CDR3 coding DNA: TGCGCCAGCAGCCCTTTTGAGGGCAGCAATCAGCCCCAGCATTTT.

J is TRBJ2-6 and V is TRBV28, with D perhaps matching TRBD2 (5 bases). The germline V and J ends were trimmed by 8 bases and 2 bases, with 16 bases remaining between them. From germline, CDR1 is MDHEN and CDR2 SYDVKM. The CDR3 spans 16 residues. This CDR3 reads CASVPLRGAGANVLTF. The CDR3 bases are TGTGCCAGCGTACCGCTCCGGGGAGCTGGGGCCAACGTCCTGACTTTC.

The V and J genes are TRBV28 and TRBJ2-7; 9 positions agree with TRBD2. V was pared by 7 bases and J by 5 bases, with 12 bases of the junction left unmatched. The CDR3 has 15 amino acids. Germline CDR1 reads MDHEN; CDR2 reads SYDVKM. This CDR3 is CASIHSGSPVHEQYF. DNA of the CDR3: TGTGCCAGCATACATAGCGGGAGCCCAGTACACGAGCAGTACTTC.

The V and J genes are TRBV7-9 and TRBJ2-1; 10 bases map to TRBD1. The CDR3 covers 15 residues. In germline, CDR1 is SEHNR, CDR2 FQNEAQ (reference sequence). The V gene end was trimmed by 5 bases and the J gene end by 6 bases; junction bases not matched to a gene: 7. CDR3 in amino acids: CASSNRDRGSNEQFF. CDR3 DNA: TGTGCCAGCAGCAACCGGGACAGGGGATCCAATGAGCAGTTCTTC.

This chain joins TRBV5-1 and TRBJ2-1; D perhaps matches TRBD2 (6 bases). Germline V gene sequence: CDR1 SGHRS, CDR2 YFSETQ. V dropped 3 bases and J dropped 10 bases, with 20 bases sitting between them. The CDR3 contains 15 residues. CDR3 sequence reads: CASSSGGTPSGEQFF. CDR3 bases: TGCGCCAGCAGCTCTGGGGGGACCCCGTCTGGGGAGCAGTTCTTC.

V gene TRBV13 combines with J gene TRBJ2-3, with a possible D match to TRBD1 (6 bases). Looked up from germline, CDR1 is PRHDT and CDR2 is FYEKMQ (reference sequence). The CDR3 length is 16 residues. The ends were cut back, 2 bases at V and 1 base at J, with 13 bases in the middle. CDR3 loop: CASSLIKAGGTDTQYF. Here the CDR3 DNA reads TGTGCCAGCAGCTTAATTAAGGCAGGGGGCACAGATACGCAGTATTTT.

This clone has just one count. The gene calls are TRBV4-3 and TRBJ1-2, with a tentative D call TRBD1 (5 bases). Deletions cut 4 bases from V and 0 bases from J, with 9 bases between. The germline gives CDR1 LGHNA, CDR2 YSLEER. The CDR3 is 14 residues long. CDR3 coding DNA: TGCGCCAGCAGCCCCAGGGCAGCTAACTATGGCTACACCTTC. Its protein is CASSPRAANYGYTF.

CDR3 region: CASSTGQGGTNEKLFF. The CDR3 DNA sequence: TGTGCCAGCAGCACTGGACAGGGGGGAACTAATGAAAAACTGTTTTTT. The J gene is TRBJ1-4, the V gene TRBV7-9; 10 bases agree with TRBD1. The V segment lost 5 bases and the J segment 1 base; nucleotides outside the gene matches: 4. The CDR3 sequence is 16 residues long. Germline-derived CDR1 and CDR2 are SEHNR and FQNEAQ (reference sequence).

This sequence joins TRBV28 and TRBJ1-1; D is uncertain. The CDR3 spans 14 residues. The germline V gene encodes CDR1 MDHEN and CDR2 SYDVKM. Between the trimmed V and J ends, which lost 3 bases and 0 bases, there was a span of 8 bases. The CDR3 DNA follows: TGTGCCAGCAGTTTTATAGAGATGAACACTGAAGCTTTCTTT. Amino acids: CASSFIEMNTEAFF.

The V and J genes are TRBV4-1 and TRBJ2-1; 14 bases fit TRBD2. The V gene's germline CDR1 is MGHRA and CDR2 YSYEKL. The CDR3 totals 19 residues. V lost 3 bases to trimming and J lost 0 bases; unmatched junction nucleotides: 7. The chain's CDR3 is CASSQSGTSGGLSYNEQFF. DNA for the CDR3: TGCGCCAGCAGCCAGTCCGGGACTAGCGGGGGCCTCTCCTACAATGAGCAGTTCTTC.

The CDR3 DNA reads TGTGCCAGCAGACCATGGGCTGCAGGGACAGGGCTCGAGACCCAGTACTTC. Translated: CASRPWAAGTGLETQYF. The rearrangement joins TRBV28 to TRBJ2-5, with 9 nucleotides matching TRBD1. With V trimmed by 6 bases and J by 5 bases, 16 bases remained unmatched. The CDR3 contains 17 residues. Germline V lookup: CDR1 MDHEN, CDR2 SYDVKM. The whole variable domain, remainder taken from reference TRBV28 and TRBJ2-5, is DVKVTQSSRYLVKRTGEKVFLECVQDMDHENMFWYRQDPGLGLRLIYFSYDVKMKEKGDIPEGYSVSREKKERFSLILESASTNQTSMYLCASRPWAAGTGLETQYFGPGTRLLVL.

CDR3 sequence reads: CASSLPTSVEQYF. The CDR3 DNA reads as TGTGCCAGCAGCTTACCGACTAGCGTGGAGCAGTACTTC. This chain connects TRBV7-9 to TRBJ2-7; 8 nucleotides agree with TRBD2. The CDR3 sequence is 13 residues long. The ends lost 2 bases at V and 7 bases at J; junction bases unmatched: 4. Germline assignment: CDR1 SEHNR and CDR2 FQNEAQ (reference sequence).

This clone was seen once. As DNA, the CDR3 is TGCAGCGCCGGACGTCAGGGGGGCGAGCAGTACTTC. Translated, it gives CSAGRQGGEQYF. The rearrangement uses TRBV29-1 and TRBJ2-7; D may be TRBD1 (7 bases). CDR3 size: 12 residues. V was pared by 7 bases and J by 6 bases, with 16 bases between. Germline V gene sequence: CDR1 SQVTM, CDR2 ANQGSEA.

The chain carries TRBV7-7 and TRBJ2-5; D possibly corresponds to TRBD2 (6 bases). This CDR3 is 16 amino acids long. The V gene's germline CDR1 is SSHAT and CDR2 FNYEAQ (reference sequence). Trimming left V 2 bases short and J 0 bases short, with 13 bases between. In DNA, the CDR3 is TGTGCCAGCAGCTTAAGCGGGCGGGCCTACCAAGAGACCCAGTACTTC. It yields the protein CASSLSGRAYQETQYF. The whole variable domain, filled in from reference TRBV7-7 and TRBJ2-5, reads GAGVSQSPRYKVTKRGQDVTLRCDPISSHATLYWYQQALGQGPEFLTYFNYEAQPDKSGLPSDRFSAERPEGSISTLTIQRTEQRDSAMYRCASSLSGRAYQETQYFGPGTRLLVL.

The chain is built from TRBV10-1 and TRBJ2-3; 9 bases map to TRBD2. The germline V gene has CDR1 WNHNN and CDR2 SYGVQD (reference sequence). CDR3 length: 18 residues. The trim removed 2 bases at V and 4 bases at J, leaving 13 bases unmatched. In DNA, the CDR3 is TGCGCCAGCAGTGAGACTCGGGCTAGCGGGGTCAAAGCAGATACGCAGTATTTT. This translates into CASSETRASGVKADTQYF.

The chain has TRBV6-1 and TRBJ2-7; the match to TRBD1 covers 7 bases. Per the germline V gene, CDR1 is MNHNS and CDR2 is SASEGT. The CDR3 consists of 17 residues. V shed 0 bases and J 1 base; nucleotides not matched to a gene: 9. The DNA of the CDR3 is TGTGCCAGCAGTGAAGCTCCGGGACAGACATTTTCCTACGAGCAGTACTTC. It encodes CASSEAPGQTFSYEQYF.

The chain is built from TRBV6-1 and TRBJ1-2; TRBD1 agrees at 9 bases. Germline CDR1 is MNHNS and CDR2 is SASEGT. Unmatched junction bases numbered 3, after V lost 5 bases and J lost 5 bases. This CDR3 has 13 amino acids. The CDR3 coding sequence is TGTGCCAGCAGTCGGACAGGGGAGTATGGCTACACCTTC. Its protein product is CASSRTGEYGYTF.

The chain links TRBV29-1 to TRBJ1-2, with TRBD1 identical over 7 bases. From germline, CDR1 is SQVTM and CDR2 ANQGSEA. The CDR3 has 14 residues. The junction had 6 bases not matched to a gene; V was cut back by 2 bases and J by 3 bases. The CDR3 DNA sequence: TGCAGCGTTGAATTTAGGGACAGTTACTATGGCTACACCTTC. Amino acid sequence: CSVEFRDSYYGYTF.

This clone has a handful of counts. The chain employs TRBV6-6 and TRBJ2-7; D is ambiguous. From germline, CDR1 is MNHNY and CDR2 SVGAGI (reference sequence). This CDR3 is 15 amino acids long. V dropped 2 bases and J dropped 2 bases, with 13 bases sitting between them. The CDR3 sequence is CASSYERRTTYEQYF. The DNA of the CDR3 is TGTGCCAGCAGTTACGAACGGCGAACTACCTACGAGCAGTACTTC.

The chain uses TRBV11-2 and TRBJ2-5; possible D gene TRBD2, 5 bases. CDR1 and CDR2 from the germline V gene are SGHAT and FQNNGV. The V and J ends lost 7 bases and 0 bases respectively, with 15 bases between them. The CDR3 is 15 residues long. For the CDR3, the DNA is TGTGCCAGCACCCGGAGGCCTTTGTACCAAGAGACCCAGTACTTC. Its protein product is CASTRRPLYQETQYF.

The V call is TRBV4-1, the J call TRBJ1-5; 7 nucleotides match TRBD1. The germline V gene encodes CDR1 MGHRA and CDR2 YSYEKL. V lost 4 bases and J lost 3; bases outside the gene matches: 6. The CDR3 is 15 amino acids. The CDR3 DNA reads TGCGCCAGCAGCCCGACAGGGAGCCCCAATCAGCCCCAGCATTTT. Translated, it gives CASSPTGSPNQPQHF.

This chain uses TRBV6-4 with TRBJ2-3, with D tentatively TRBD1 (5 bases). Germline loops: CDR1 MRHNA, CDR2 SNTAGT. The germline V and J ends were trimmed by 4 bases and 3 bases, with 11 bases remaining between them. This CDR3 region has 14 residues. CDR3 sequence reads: CASSAQGLTDTQYF. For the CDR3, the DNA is TGTGCCAGCAGTGCCCAGGGTTTAACAGATACGCAGTATTTT.

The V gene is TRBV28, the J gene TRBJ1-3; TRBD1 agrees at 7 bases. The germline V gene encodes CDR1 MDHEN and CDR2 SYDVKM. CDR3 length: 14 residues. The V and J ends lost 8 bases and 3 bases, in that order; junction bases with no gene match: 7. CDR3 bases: TGTGCCAGCGCCATAGACAGGGTTGGAAACACCATATATTTT. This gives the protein CASAIDRVGNTIYF.